This T cell receptor beta chain was obtained from a study of blood T cell repertoires in COVID-19 (dated by TCRdb to about 2020). About the full investigation: Samples from collaborators originated in the United States, Italy and Spain and spanned both the acute and convalescent phases of COVID-19. Where available, HLA class I and class II types were obtained from metadata supplied by the sample provider rather than from assay-based typing. The material from the prospective study consisted of cDNA or gDNA derived from T cells, B-cell-depleted T cells, or PBMCs. The repertoires were made available in a free public database intended to serve as a resource for research on the immune response to SARS-CoV-2. Samples were obtained from the ongoing ImmuneRACE study (first 160 participants) and from about 1,300 subjects provided by 6 global collaborators. The dataset comprised deeply sampled blood TCRbeta repertoires from subjects exposed to, actively infected with, or recovered from COVID-19. Nearly every sample came with metadata listing a de-identified subject ID, COVID-19 status, age in years and sex. The study at large found these results: Clinical and demographic metadata were provided uncurated, with the amount varying by source and participant.

Based on the germline V gene, the CDR1 and CDR2 sequences are SGHTA and FQGTGA. The CDR3 runs 15 amino acids, cysteine and phenylalanine included. Only the CDR3 DNA stays, 45 bases, in frame from base 1. V lost 5 bases and J lost 9 bases, and the count of bases not matched to a germline gene is 10. Each collaborating institution followed its own protocols to collect whole blood in K2EDTA tubes. Collaborator samples were shipped for TCRbeta analysis as frozen whole blood, isolated PBMCs, or DNA extracted from either sample type. TCRbeta CDR3 regions were amplified from genomic DNA by means of the immunoSEQ Assay, a bias-controlled multiplex PCR. As for how the authors treated the data: The number of nucleated cells in each sample was estimated by amplification of reference gene primers within the assay. To quantify the absolute abundance of each unique TCRbeta CDR3 rearrangement, sequence reads were collapsed and filtered. Productive Simpson clonality was computed per sample as the square root of Simpson's diversity index over productive rearrangements. This is the immuneACCESS table as TCRdb keeps it, with only in-frame sequences that have V and J called. A part of the clones is gone; compared with another copy, unresolved V genes explain less than half, and the rest is unexplained. That table furnishes V, J and clone size, whereas the DNA furnished D and trimming. Across this sample there are 270,000 or so clones, with roughly 86% seen only once. The top ten hold approximately 10% of the sample.

Turning to this clone: There is no known antigen for this receptor. No base-level quality is on record; no much larger clone is a single base apart.

This sequence originates from a middle-aged man with active or convalescent COVID-19. The receptor chain draws on TRBV7-3 and TRBJ2-1; TRBD2 lines up with 10 middle nucleotides. The sample comprised peripheral blood. This receptor carries the CDR3 CASSQLAGMQGEQFF. The nucleotide sequence reads as follows: TGTGCCAGCAGCCAACTAGCGGGAATGCAGGGTGAGCAGTTCTTC.